This T cell receptor beta chain was found in a study of cytomegalovirus exposure and HLA in healthy donors. Overall study: Inside one of the first data releases sat 75 million to 100 million unique TCRs taken from HLA-typed donors. Most genotyped donors, approximately 81% of 398, had Caucasian-associated genetic ancestry.

Primers for the PCR totalled 60 Vbeta and 13 Jbeta. Clones were sequenced by immunoSEQ multiplex PCR, and TCRdb holds only the in-frame ones, with some missing. The data show 130,000 or so clones, approximately 72% seen once. Germline V gives CDR1 SGDLS, CDR2 YYNGEE. The CDR3 consists of 16 residues. Unmatched junction bases numbered 8, after V lost 0 bases and J lost 7 bases. Sample: PBMCs. The chain joins TRBV9 to TRBJ2-2; 8 nucleotides match TRBD2. This receptor was taken from a woman aged 60-75 years in good health and CMV-seronegative. In DNA form, the CDR3 reads TGTGCCAGCAGCGTAGATGGGACTAGTCTTGGCGGGGAGCTGTTTTTT. Protein product: CASSVDGTSLGGELFF.